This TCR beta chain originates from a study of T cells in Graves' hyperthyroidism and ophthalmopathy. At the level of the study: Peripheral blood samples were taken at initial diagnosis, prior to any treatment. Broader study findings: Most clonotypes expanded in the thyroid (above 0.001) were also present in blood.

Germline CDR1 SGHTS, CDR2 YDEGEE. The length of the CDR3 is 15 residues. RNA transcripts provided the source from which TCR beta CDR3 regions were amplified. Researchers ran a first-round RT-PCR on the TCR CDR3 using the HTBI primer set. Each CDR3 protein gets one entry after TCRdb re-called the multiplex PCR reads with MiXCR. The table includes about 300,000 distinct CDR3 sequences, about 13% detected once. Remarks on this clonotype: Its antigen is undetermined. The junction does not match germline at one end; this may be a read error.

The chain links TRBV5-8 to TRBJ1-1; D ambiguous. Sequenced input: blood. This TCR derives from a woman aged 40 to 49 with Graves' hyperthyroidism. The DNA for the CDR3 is TGTGCCGGCAGCTTGGGATCGCCGACGGACACTGAAGCTTTCTTT. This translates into CAGSLGSPTDTEAFF.